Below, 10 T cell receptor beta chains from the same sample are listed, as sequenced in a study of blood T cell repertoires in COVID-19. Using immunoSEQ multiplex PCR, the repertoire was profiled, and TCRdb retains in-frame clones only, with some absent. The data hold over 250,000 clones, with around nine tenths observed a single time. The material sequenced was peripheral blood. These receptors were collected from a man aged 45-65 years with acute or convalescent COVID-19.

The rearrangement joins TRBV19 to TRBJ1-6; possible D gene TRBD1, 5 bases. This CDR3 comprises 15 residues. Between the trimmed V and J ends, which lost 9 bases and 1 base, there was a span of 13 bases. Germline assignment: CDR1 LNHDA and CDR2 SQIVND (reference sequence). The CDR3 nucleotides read TGTGCCAGCAGGGTTAGGGAATCCTATAATTCACCCCTCCACTTT. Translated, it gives CASRVRESYNSPLHF. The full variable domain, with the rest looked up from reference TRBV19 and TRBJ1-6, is DGGITQSPKYLFRKEGQNVTLSCEQNLNHDAMYWYRQDPGQGLRLIYYSQIVNDFQKGDIAEGYSVSREKKESFPLTVTSAQKNPTAFYLCASRVRESYNSPLHFGNGTRLTVT.

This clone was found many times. The CDR3: CASSQRTAYSPLHF. DNA of the CDR3: TGCGCCAGCAGCCAGAGGACAGCATATTCACCCCTCCACTTT. The chain is built from TRBV4-1 and TRBJ1-6, with D possibly being TRBD1 (6 bases). This CDR3 comprises 14 residues. In germline, CDR1 is MGHRA, CDR2 YSYEKL. With 3 bases removed from V and 8 bases from J, the gap between germline ends came to 11 bases.

In nucleotides, the CDR3 is TGTGCCAGCAGCGAACAGGTCTACTATGGCTACACCTTC. Amino acids: CASSEQVYYGYTF. The chain recombines TRBV9 with TRBJ1-2, with D perhaps TRBD1 (5 bases). CDR3 size: 13 residues. Trimming took off 3 bases at V and 3 bases at J, with 9 bases between the two ends. Per the germline V gene, CDR1 is SGDLS and CDR2 is YYNGEE.

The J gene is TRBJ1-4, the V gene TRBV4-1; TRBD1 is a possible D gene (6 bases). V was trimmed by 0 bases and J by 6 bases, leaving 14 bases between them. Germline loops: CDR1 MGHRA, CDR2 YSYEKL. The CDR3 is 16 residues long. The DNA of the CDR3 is TGCGCCAGCAGCCAAGATTTCGGACAGCCCTATGAAAAACTGTTTTTT. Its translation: CASSQDFGQPYEKLFF.

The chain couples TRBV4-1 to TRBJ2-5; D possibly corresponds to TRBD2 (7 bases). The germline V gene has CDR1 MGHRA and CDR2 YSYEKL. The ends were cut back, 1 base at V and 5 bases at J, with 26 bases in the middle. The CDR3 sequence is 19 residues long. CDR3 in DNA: TGCGCCAGCAGCCAAGGACTCGTTGGGGGGGGCGTAAACAGGGAGACCCAGTACTTC. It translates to CASSQGLVGGGVNRETQYF.

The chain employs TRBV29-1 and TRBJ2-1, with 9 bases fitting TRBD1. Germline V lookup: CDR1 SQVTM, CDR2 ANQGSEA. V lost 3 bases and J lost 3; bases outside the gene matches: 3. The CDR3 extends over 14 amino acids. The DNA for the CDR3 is TGCAGCGTTGATCGGGACAGGGTCTACAATGAGCAGTTCTTC. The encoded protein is CSVDRDRVYNEQFF.

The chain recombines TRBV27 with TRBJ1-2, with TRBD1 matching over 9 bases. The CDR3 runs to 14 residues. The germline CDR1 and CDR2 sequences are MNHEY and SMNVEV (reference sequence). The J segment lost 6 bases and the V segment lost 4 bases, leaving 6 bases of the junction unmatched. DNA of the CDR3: TGTGCCAGCAGTTCCGGGACAGGGTGGAATGGCTACACCTTC. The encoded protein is CASSSGTGWNGYTF.

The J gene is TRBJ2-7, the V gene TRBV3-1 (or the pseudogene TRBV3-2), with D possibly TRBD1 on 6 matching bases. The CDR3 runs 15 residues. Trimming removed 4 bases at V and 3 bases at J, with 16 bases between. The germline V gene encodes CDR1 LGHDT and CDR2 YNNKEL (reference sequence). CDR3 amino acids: CASSLRDTIDYEQYF. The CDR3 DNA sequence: TGTGCCAGCAGCCTCCGGGACACCATAGACTACGAGCAGTACTTC.

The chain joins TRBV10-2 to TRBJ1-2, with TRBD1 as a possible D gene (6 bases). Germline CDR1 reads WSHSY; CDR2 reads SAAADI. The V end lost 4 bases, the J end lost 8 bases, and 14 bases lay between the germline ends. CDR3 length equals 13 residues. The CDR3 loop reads CASSADSRRGYTF. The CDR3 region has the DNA TGCGCCAGCAGTGCGGACAGCAGGAGAGGCTACACCTTC.

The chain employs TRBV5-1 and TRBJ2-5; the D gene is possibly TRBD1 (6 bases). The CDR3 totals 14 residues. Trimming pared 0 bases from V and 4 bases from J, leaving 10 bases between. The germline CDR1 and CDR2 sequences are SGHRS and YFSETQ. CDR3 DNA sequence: TGCGCCAGCAGCTTGGGACAGGAAGGAGAGACCCAGTACTTC. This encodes CASSLGQEGETQYF.